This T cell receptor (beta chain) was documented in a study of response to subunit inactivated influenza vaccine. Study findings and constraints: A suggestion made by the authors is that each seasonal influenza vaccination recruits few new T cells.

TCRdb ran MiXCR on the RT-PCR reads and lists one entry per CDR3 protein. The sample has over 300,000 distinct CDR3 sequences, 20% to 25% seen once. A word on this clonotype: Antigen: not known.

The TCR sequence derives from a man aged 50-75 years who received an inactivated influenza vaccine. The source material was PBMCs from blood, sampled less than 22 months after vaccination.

DNA for the CDR3: TGTGCCAGCAGCAAAAACGGGGGGGCTAGCAATCAGCCCCAGCATTTT. Translated, it gives CASSKNGGASNQPQHF. The chain combines TRBV21-1 with TRBJ1-5. TRBV21-1 is shown as a pseudogene. The CDR3 loop spans 16 amino acids.